This entry features one T cell receptor (beta chain) sequence. This clone was recorded a few times. Its cognate antigen has yet to be identified. No base quality values were provided; no much bigger clone lies one nucleotide off. Patients with autoimmune disease history or receiving systemic immunosuppression were excluded from the trial. Peripheral blood for TCR sequencing was drawn from every dose cohort at baseline, at cycle 4 day 1 and at cycle 7 day 1. The samples were drawn from a first-in-human, open-label, multicenter phase I dose-escalation trial of ivuxolimab. Adults with locally advanced or metastatic head and neck squamous cell, hepatocellular, melanoma or renal cell carcinoma were enrolled in the trial. Before TCR sequencing, CD4+ T cells and CD8+ T cells were sorted from peripheral blood as separate populations. The sample comes from a study of OX40 agonist ivuxolimab in advanced cancers. Regarding the complete study: The costimulatory receptor OX40 (CD134) was targeted by ivuxolimab, a fully human IgG2 agonistic monoclonal antibody. The paper reports the monotherapy dose-escalation portion (N of about 51 patients) of the phase I ivuxolimab trial. Intravenous ivuxolimab was administered to patients every 2 weeks at six dose levels: 0.01, 0.1, 0.3, 1.5, 3 and 10 mg/kg. A male proportion of roughly 85% and a mean age of 60 years, ranging from 23 to 79, were recorded for the dose-escalation cohort. The purpose of peripheral TCRbeta sequencing was to test whether ivuxolimab changed TCR sequence diversity and led to clonal T-cell expansion. Partial responses occurred in three dose-escalation patients, of whom one had hepatocellular carcinoma and two had cutaneous melanoma. Among the roughly 52 dose-escalation patients, 19 had hepatocellular carcinoma, some 15 melanoma, 9 renal cell carcinoma and 9 head and neck cancer. Prior anti-PD-1, anti-PD-L1 or anti-CTLA-4 therapy was permitted, and approximately 40% of dose-escalation patients had received checkpoint inhibitors. Paper-wide results and their limitations: At doses from 0.1 to 3.0 mg/kg, clonal expansion was seen in both CD4+ and CD8+ blood T cells between baseline and week 6. In partial responders in the 0.1-3.0 mg/kg groups, normalized peripheral clonal expansion was found to be among the lowest, especially among CD8+ T cells. Low levels of normalized T-cell clonal expansion were also seen in some patients who did not respond. After ivuxolimab, CD8+ T cells had more expanded clones than CD4+ T cells on average. Antigen specificity was not determined for the clonally expanded peripheral T cells.

Spanning cysteine to phenylalanine, the CDR3 consists of 14 amino acids. Only the CDR3 portion is preserved as DNA: 42 bases, with reading frame beginning at the first base. Genomic DNA was isolated from the sorted cells so that the TCRbeta CDR3 region could be sequenced. The immunoSEQ Assay was used for sequencing of TCRbeta CDR3 regions. This is the immuneACCESS table as TCRdb keeps it, with only in-frame sequences that have V and J called. A part of the clones is gone; compared with another copy, unresolved V genes explain less than half, and the rest is unexplained. This sample is represented by more than 55,000 clones; about 85% of them were singletons. The leading ten clones occupy approximately 6.1% of the sample.

The clonotype was recovered from an adult with an advanced solid tumor such as melanoma, head and neck, liver or kidney cancer. The sequence joins TRBV21-1 to TRBJ2-2; the D call TRBD2 from the table was never checked on the DNA. TRBV21-1 is classified as a pseudogene. Sequencing was performed on CD4+ or CD8+ T cells sorted from blood, taken in a trial of the OX40 agonist ivuxolimab. The nucleotides read TGTGCCAGCTCTCACGGGAGGAGGTCCGGGGAGCTGTTTTTT. This translates into CASSHGRRSGELFF.